The source of this T cell receptor (beta chain) is a study of metastatic and nonmetastatic thyroid tumors. Overall study: Malignant thyroid and benign thyroid patients provided blood and tumor or nodule tissue whose repertoires were compared.

Every patient was untreated before thyroid surgery. Losses at the gene ends were 1 base for V and 9 bases for J; bases not matched to a gene: 7. This CDR3 region has 16 residues. Germline lookup yields CDR1 LGHDT and CDR2 YNNKEL (reference sequence). In this sample, this clone is medium-sized (0.01 to 0.1%). TCRdb re-clonotyped the PCR reads through MiXCR. The table includes 19,000 or so clones, approximately 30% detected once. The TCR was taken from a female donor with papillary thyroid cancer or a benign thyroid nodule (not recorded which). Some clones in this sample may be carry-over from other donors' samples. Sequences were obtained from tumor tissue. V is TRBV3-1 and J is TRBJ1-6; 9 bases fit TRBD1. This CDR3 reads CASSQGSGQGISPLHF. The CDR3 DNA is TGTGCCAGCAGCCAAGGTTCGGGACAGGGTATTTCACCCCTCCACTTT.